Listed below are T cell receptor beta chains from one sample, sequenced in a study of T cells after posttransplantation cyclophosphamide. Sequenced by immunoSEQ multiplex PCR; TCRdb stores in-frame clones only, minus some. The table records 20,000 to 25,000 clones, more than 75% of them present only once. Sequencing was carried out using PBMCs. The origin of the receptors is a woman aged 55-70 years with a blood cancer, CMV-positive, and with a related stem cell donor. Each CDR3 is given with its conserved first and last residue. Each record gives: J gene, V gene, clone size, CDR3 length, CDR3 protein. Part of the rows lack a size; the others show once, few, many or a class for expanded clones.

>TRBJ2-3|TRBV25-1|once|14
CASSLQGSADTQYF
>TRBJ2-1|TRBV6-5|.|15
CASSYSGASYNEQFF
>TRBJ1-2|TRBV9|.|13
CASGGQSFYGYTF
>TRBJ2-3|TRBV4-1|.|16
CASSQDRTSGDYTQYF
>TRBJ2-3|TRBV7-6|.|17
CASSLVGASGGTDTQYF
>TRBJ2-7|TRBV2|few|11
CASTQGGEQYF
>TRBJ2-5|TRBV4-1|.|15
CASSLEEGNRETRYF
>TRBJ1-2|TRBV7-3|.|13
CASSTGTLYGYTF
>TRBJ2-3|TRBV11-3|.|13
CASGRGLGDTQYF
>TRBJ1-1|TRBV4-1|.|14
CASSQDRGKVEAFF
>TRBJ1-6|TRBV4-1|.|15
CASSQWAREDSPLHF
>TRBJ2-1|TRBV2|.|13
CASSVPGGNEQFF
>TRBJ2-6|TRBV5-4|.|18
CASSLGLAGEGGANVLTF
>TRBJ2-7|TRBV5-4|.|14
CASSSQGLPYEQYF
>TRBJ1-2|TRBV2|.|12
CASRDRGPGYTF
>TRBJ2-1|TRBV7-8|.|17
CASSNSGRARGDNEQFF
>TRBJ2-7|TRBV7-2|.|15
CASSEQGPSSYEQYF
>TRBJ1-3|TRBV6-1|.|16
CASSGGSWTGQNTIYF
>.|TRBV28|.|16
CASSGYTSGRAYEQYF
>TRBJ1-1|TRBV19|.|14
CASSSWGRNTEAFF
>TRBJ2-1|TRBV5-4|.|15
CASSLGLAGVNEQFF
>TRBJ2-1|TRBV19|once|16
CASSRLGLAGYNEQFF
>TRBJ1-1|TRBV7-2|once|13
CASSPEGDTEAFF
>TRBJ2-7|TRBV18|.|14
CASSPTQGADEQYF
>TRBJ2-1|TRBV7-9|.|14
CASSFGYLGDEQFF
>TRBJ2-2|TRBV30|.|17
CAWSRPEQGRTTGELFF
>TRBJ2-2|TRBV5-4|.|20
CASRYGGLSGSTANTGELFF
>TRBJ2-7|TRBV19|once|17
CASSIFTKGFVPYEQYF
>TRBJ2-7|TRBV7-8|.|11
CASSSFYEQYF
>TRBJ1-1|TRBV10-3|.|11
CASTGDTEAFF
>TRBJ1-2|TRBV12-5|.|13
CASGLDRGYGYTF
>TRBJ2-7|TRBV5-1|.|14
CASSLASVNYEQYF
>TRBJ2-1|TRBV5-4|.|14
CASSPRTSGNEQFF
>TRBJ2-1|TRBV13|.|16
CASSLVTSGRMAEQFF
>TRBJ1-5|TRBV5-1|.|14
CASSSEPGPQPQHF
>.|TRBV27|.|18
CASSLSLSGGGMLYEQYF
>TRBJ2-3|TRBV19|.|13
CASSSGPGDTQYF
>TRBJ2-1|TRBV9|.|14
CASSVTASHNEQFF
>TRBJ2-3|TRBV2|.|12
CASSGSTDTQYF
>TRBJ1-2|TRBV12-5|.|15
CASGMGDRGSYGYTF
>TRBJ2-7|TRBV15|once|15
CATSRDRTRGHEQYF